This T cell receptor beta chain is drawn from a study of T cell responses to AZD1222 COVID-19 vaccine. Sequencing used immunoSEQ multiplex PCR; TCRdb keeps in-frame clones, though not all of them. The table shows over 100,000 clones, with 88% occurring only once. The sample holds a few counts of this clone. The length of the CDR3 is 17 residues. CDR1 is SGHRS, CDR2 YFSETQ, per germline. Trimming stripped 8 bases from V and 3 bases from J, with 27 bases between. The J gene is TRBJ2-7, the V gene TRBV5-1; D possibly matches TRBD1 or TRBD2 (5 bases each). The sample consisted of peripheral blood, taken on day 0 of AZD1222 vaccination. The receptor's source is an adult in good health. The CDR3 spells CASRKTVGADSNYEQYF. As DNA, the CDR3 is TGCGCCAGTAGGAAAACAGTCGGGGCGGATTCAAACTACGAGCAGTACTTC. The full variable domain, rest sourced from reference TRBV5-1 and TRBJ2-7, is KAGVTQTPRYLIKTRGQQVTLSCSPISGHRSVSWYQQTPGQGLQFLFEYFSETQRNKGNFPGRFSGRQFSNSRSEMNVSTLELGDSALYLCASRKTVGADSNYEQYFGPGTRLTVT.